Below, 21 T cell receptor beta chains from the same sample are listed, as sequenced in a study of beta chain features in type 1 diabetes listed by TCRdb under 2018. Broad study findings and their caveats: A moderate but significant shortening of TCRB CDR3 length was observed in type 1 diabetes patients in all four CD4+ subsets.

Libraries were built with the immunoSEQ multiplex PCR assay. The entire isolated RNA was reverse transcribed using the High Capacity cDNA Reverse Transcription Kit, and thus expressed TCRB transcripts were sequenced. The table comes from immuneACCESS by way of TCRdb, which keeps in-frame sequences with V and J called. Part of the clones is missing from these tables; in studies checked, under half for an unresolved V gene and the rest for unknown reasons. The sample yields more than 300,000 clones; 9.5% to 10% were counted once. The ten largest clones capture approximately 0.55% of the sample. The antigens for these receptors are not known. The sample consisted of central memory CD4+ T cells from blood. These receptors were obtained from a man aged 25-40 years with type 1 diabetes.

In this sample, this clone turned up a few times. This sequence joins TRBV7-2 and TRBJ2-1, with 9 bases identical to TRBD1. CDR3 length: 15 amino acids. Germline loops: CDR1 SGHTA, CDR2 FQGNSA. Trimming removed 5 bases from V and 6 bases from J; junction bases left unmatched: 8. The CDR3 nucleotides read TGTGCCAGCAGCCAAAGGGGGACAGGGTTCAATGAGCAGTTCTTC. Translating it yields CASSQRGTGFNEQFF. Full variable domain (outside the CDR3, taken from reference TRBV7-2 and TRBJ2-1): GAGVSQSPSNKVTEKGKDVELRCDPISGHTALYWYRQSLGQGLEFLIYFQGNSAPDKSGLPSDRFSAERTGGSVSTLTIQRTQQEDSAVYLCASSQRGTGFNEQFFGPGTRLTVL.

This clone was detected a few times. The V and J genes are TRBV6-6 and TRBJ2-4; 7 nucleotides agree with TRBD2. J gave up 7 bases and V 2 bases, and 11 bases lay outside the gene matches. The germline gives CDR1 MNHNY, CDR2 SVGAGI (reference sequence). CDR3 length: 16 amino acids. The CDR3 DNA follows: TGTGCCAGCAGTTACCAGATTCGGGGAGGGGTGAACATTCAGTACTTC. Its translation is CASSYQIRGGVNIQYF.

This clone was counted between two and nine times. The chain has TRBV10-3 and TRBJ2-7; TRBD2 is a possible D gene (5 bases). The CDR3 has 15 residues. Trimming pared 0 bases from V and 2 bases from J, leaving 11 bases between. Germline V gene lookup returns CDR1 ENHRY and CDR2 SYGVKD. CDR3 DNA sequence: TGTGCCATCAGTGAGTCTGAGGGCTTTACCTACGAGCAGTACTTC. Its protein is CAISESEGFTYEQYF.

CDR3 coding DNA: TGTGCCAGCAGCTTATCGGCGGGCGGGAGTTCGTACAATGAGCAGTTCTTC. It yields the protein CASSLSAGGSSYNEQFF. The gene calls are TRBV7-9 and TRBJ2-1; 7 nucleotides agree with TRBD2. This CDR3 spans 17 amino acids. The trim removed 2 bases at V and 4 bases at J, leaving 11 bases unmatched. Germline-derived CDR1 and CDR2 are SEHNR and FQNEAQ (reference sequence).

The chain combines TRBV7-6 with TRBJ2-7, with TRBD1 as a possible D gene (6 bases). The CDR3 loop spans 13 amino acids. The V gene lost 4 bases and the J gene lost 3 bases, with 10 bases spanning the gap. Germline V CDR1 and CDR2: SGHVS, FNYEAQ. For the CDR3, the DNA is TGTGCCAGCAGCTCTCAGGGGAGCTACGAGCAGTACTTC. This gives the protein CASSSQGSYEQYF. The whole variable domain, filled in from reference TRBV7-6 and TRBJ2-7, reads GAGVSQSPRYKVTKRGQDVALRCDPISGHVSLYWYRQALGQGPEFLTYFNYEAQQDKSGLPNDRFSAERPEGSISTLTIQRTEQRDSAMYRCASSSQGSYEQYFGPGTRLTVT.

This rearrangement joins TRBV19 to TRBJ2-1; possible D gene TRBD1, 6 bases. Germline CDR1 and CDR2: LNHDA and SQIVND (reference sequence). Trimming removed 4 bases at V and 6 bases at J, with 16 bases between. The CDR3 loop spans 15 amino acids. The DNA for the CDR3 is TGTGCCAGTAGTACCACGGGACATTGGAGCAATGAGCAGTTCTTC. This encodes CASSTTGHWSNEQFF.

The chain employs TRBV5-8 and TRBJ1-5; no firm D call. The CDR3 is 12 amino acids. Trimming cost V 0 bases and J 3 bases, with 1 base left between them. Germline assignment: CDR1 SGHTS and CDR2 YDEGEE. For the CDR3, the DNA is TGTGCCAGCAGCTTGGCCAATCAGCCCCAGCATTTT. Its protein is CASSLANQPQHF.

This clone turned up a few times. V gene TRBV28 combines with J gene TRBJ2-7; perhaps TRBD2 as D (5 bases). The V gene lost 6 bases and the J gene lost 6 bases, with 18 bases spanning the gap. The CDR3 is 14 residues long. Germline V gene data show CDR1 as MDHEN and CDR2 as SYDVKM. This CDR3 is CASRPEDLKGEQYF. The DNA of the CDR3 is TGTGCCAGCAGGCCGGAGGACCTTAAGGGCGAGCAGTACTTC.

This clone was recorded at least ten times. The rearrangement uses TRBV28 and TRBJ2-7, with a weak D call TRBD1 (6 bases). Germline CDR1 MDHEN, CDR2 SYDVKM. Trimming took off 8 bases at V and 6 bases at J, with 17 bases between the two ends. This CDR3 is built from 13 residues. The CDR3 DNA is TGTGCCAGCGAGGACAGTATCGGATCCGAGCAGTACTTC. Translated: CASEDSIGSEQYF.

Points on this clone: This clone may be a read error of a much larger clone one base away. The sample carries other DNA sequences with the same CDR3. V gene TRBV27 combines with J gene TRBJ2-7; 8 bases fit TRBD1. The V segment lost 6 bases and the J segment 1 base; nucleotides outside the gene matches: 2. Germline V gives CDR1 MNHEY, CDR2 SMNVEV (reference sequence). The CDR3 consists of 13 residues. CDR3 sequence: CASRRQGSYEQYF. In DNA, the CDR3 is TGTGCCAGCAGACGACAGGGGTCCTACGAGCAGTACTTC.

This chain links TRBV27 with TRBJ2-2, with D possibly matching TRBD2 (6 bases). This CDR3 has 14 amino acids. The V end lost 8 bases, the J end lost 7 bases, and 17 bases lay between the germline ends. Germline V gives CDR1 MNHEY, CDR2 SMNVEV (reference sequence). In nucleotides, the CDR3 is TGTGCCAGCGGGAGTGGGGGGTTAGGCGGGGAGCTGTTTTTT. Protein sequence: CASGSGGLGGELFF.

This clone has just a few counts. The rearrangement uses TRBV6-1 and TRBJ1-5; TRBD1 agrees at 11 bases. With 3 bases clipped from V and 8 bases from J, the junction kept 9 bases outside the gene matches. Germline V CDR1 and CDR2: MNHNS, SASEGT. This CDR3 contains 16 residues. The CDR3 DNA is TGTGCCAGCAGTGATACCGGGACAGGGGGGACGAAGCCCCAGCATTTT. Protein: CASSDTGTGGTKPQHF.

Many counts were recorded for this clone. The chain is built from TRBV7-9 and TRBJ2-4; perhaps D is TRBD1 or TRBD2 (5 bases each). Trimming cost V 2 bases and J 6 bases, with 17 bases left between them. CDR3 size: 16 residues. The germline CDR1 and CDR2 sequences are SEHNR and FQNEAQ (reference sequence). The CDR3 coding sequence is TGTGCCAGCAGCTTAACGGGGACCTCGAAGGGAAACATTCAGTACTTC. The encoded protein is CASSLTGTSKGNIQYF.

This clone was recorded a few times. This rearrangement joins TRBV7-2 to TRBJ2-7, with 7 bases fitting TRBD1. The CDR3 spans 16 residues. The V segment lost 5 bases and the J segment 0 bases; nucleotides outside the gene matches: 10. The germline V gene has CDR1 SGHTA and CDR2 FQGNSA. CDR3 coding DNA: TGTGCCAGCAGCCTTTCGCCGGGACAGACCTCCTACGAGCAGTACTTC. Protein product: CASSLSPGQTSYEQYF. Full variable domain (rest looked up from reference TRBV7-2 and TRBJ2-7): GAGVSQSPSNKVTEKGKDVELRCDPISGHTALYWYRQSLGQGLEFLIYFQGNSAPDKSGLPSDRFSAERTGGSVSTLTIQRTQQEDSAVYLCASSLSPGQTSYEQYFGPGTRLTVT.

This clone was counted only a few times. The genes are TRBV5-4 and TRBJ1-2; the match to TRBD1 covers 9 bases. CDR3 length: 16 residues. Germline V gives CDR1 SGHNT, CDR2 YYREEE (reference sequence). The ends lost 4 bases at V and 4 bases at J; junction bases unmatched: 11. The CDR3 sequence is CASSPSEGTGSYGYTF. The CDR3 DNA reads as TGTGCCAGCAGCCCGTCCGAGGGGACAGGGTCCTATGGCTACACCTTC.

The CDR3 nucleotides are TGTGCCAGCAGCTTAGCGCGGACTCAGACCGGGGAGCTGTTTTTT. Translating gives CASSLARTQTGELFF. This chain joins TRBV7-8 and TRBJ2-2, with D perhaps matching TRBD2 (5 bases). The CDR3 is 15 amino acids. The germline V and J ends were trimmed by 0 bases and 5 bases, with 10 bases remaining between them. Germline loops: CDR1 SGHVS, CDR2 FQNEAQ.

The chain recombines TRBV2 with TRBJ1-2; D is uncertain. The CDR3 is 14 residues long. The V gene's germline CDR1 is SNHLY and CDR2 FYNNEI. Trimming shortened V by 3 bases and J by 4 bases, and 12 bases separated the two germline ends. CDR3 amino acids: CASSDPRFGYGYTF. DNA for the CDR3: TGTGCCAGCAGTGACCCCAGGTTTGGCTATGGCTACACCTTC.

CDR3: CSVLEDRGGSPLHF. The CDR3 nucleotides are TGCAGCGTCCTAGAGGACAGGGGTGGTTCACCCCTCCACTTT. The chain uses TRBV29-1 and TRBJ1-6; 9 nucleotides agree with TRBD1. The germline V gene encodes CDR1 SQVTM and CDR2 ANQGSEA. This CDR3 contains 14 residues. The V and J ends lost 6 bases and 9 bases, in that order; junction bases with no gene match: 9.

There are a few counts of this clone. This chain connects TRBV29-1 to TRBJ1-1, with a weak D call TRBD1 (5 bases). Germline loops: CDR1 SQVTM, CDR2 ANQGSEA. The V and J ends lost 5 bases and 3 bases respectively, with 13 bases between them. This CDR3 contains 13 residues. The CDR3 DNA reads TGCAGCGTTATGACAGCCTTATACACTGAAGCTTTCTTT. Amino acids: CSVMTALYTEAFF.

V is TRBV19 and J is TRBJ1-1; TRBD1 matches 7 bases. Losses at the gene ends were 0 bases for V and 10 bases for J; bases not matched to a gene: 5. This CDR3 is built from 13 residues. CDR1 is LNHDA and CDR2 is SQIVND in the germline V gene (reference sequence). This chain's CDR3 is CASSIEGGERAFF. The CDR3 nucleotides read TGTGCCAGTAGTATAGAAGGGGGCGAACGAGCTTTCTTT. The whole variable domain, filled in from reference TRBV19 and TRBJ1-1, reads DGGITQSPKYLFRKEGQNVTLSCEQNLNHDAMYWYRQDPGQGLRLIYYSQIVNDFQKGDIAEGYSVSREKKESFPLTVTSAQKNPTAFYLCASSIEGGERAFFGQGTRLTVV.

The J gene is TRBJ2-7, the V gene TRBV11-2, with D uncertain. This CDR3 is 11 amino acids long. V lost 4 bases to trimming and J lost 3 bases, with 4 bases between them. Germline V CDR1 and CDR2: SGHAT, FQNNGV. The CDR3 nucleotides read TGTGCCAGCAGCTCCCTCTACGAGCAGTACTTC. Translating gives CASSSLYEQYF.